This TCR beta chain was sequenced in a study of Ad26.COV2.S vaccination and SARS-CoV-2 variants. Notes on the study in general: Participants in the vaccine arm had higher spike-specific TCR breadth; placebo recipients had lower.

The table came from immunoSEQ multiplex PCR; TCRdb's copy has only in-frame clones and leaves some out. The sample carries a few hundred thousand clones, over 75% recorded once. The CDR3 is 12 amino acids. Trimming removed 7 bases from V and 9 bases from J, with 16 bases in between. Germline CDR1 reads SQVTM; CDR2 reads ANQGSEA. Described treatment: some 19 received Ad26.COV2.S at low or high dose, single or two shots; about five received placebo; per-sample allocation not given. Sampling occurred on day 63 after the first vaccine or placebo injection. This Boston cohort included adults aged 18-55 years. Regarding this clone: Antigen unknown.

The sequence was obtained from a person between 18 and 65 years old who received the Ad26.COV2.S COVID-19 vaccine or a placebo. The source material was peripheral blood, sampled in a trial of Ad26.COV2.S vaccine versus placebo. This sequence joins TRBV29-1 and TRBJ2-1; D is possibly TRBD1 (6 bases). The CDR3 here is CSGHRAVGEQFF. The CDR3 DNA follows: TGCAGCGGTCACAGGGCCGTGGGTGAGCAGTTCTTC.